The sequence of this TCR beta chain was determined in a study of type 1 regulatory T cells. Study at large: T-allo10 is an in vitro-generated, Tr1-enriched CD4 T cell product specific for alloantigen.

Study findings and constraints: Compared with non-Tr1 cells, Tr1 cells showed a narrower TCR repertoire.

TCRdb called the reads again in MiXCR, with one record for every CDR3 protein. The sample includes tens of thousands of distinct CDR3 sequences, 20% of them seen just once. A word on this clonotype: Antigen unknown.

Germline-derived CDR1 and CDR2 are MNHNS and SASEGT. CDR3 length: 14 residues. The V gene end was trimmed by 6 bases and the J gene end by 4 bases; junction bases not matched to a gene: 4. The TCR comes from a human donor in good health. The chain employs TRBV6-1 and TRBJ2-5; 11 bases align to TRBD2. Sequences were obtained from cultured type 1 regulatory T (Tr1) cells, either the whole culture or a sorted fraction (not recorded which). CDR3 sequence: CASSSTSGRETQYF. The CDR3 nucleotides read TGTGCCAGCAGCTCTACTAGCGGGAGAGAGACCCAGTACTTC.